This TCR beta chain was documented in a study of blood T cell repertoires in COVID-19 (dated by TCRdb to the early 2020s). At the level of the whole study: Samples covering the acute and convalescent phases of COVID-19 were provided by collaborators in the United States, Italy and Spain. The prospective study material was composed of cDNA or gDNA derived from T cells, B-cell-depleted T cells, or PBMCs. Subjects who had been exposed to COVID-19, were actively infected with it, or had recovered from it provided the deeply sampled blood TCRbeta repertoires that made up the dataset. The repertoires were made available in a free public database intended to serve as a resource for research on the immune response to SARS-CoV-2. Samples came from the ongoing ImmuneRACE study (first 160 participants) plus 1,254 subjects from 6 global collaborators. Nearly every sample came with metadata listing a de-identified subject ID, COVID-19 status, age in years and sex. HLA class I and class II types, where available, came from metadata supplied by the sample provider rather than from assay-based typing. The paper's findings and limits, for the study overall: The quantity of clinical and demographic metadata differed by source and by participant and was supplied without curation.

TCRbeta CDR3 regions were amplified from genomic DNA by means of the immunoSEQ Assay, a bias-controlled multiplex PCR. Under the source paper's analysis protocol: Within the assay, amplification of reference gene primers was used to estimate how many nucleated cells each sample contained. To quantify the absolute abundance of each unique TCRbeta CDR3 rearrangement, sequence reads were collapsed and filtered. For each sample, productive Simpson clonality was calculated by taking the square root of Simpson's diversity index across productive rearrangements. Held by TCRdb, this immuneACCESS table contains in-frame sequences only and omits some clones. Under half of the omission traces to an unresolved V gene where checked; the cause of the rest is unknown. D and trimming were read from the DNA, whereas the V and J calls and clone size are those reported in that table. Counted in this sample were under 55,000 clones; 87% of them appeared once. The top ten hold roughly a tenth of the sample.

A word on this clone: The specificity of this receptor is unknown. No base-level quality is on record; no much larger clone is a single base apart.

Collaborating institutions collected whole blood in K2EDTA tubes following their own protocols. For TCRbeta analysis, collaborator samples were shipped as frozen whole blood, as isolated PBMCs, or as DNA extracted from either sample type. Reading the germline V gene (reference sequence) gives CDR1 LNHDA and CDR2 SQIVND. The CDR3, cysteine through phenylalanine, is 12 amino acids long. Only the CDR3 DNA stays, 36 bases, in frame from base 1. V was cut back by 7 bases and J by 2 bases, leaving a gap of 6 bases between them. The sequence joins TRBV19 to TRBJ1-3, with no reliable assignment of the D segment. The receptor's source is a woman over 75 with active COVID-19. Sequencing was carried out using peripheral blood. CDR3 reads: CASTRAGNTIYF. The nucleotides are TGTGCCAGTACGAGGGCTGGAAACACCATATATTTT.